One sample yielded the 23 T cell receptor beta chains listed below, sequenced in a study of blood T cells in healthy people across ages. Primed by a sample-barcoded 5' primer and a J-beta primer mix, a second PCR proceeded for 7 to 11 cycles. Each CDR3 protein is one row after TCRdb ran MiXCR on the 5' RACE reads. The sample carries hundreds of thousands of distinct CDR3 sequences, more than 20% recorded once. This sample also appeared in a second study, on T cells of mothers and their children.

Input material: blood. The receptors were sampled from a boy between 5 and 17 years old in good health.

This clonotype was picked up a small number of times. An end of the junction does not agree with germline; a read error may underlie this. The chain uses TRBV7-9 and TRBJ1-4, with D unresolved. CDR3 size: 14 residues. In germline, CDR1 is SEHNR, CDR2 FQNEAQ (reference sequence). This chain's CDR3 is CASSSYATNEKLFF. The CDR3 DNA follows: TGTGCCAGCAGTTCCTATGCCACTAATGAAAAGCTGTTTTTT.

In this sample, this clonotype turned up a few times. This chain connects TRBV24-1 to TRBJ2-3, with D perhaps matching TRBD2 (6 bases). Trimming took 0 bases from V and 1 from J, leaving 13 bases between them. The CDR3 is 17 amino acids. The germline CDR1 and CDR2 sequences are KGHDR and SFDVKD. The CDR3 sequence is CATSDLPTSRGTDTQYF. In nucleotides, the CDR3 is TGTGCCACCAGTGATTTGCCTACTAGCCGGGGCACAGATACGCAGTATTTT.

This clonotype has only a few counts. This chain joins TRBV4-2 and TRBJ1-1; D not certain. The germline gives CDR1 LGHNA, CDR2 YNFKEQ. Trimming cost V 4 bases and J 4 bases, with 7 bases left between them. This CDR3 spans 12 amino acids. CDR3 sequence: CASSRKATEAFF. The CDR3 DNA is TGTGCCAGCAGCCGGAAAGCCACTGAAGCTTTCTTT.

The chain combines TRBV7-9 with TRBJ2-5, with 7 positions matching TRBD2. The DNA end is a closer match to TRBJ2-1, so the J assignment may be wrong. The CDR3 covers 15 residues. Germline values: CDR1 SEHNR, CDR2 FQNEAQ (reference sequence). CDR3 region: CASSPRDYGYNEQFF. CDR3 DNA: TGTGCCAGCAGCCCCCGGGACTATGGGTACAATGAGCAGTTCTTC.

A few counts support this clonotype. The chain is built from TRBV6-6 and TRBJ2-7; 9 nucleotides match TRBD1. Germline trimming cut 4 bases from V and 7 bases from J; bases unmatched to any gene: 8. The CDR3 contains 14 residues. Germline CDR1 MNHNY, CDR2 SVGAGI (reference sequence). In DNA, the CDR3 is TGTGCCAGCAGTTTGACAGGGGGGGTGGGAGAGCAGTACTTC. Translation: CASSLTGGVGEQYF.

The V gene is TRBV11-1, the J gene TRBJ2-1; D uncertain. The CDR3 totals 13 residues. In germline, CDR1 is SGHAT, CDR2 FQDESV (reference sequence). Trimming shortened V by 7 bases and J by 0 bases, and 7 bases separated the two germline ends. CDR3 in amino acids: CASTMSSYNEQFF. The CDR3 nucleotides are TGTGCCAGCACTATGAGCTCCTACAATGAGCAGTTCTTC.

The chain is built from TRBV7-2 and TRBJ1-1; TRBD1 is a possible D gene (6 bases). Germline CDR1 and CDR2: SGHTA and FQGNSA. V was clipped by 0 bases and J by 0 bases, with 14 bases between them. CDR3 size: 17 residues. CDR3 sequence reads: CASSLAPRGQLNTEAFF. As DNA, the CDR3 is TGTGCCAGCAGCTTAGCGCCCCGAGGACAGCTGAACACTGAAGCTTTCTTT.

This clonotype has more than one count but fewer than ten. The chain employs TRBV15 and TRBJ2-5; D call uncertain. The J call may be wrong; the DNA end is better matched by TRBJ2-7. This CDR3 contains 13 residues. Germline loops: CDR1 LNHNV, CDR2 YYDKDF (reference sequence). CDR3 loop: CATSRVGSYEQYF. As DNA, the CDR3 is TGTGCCACCAGCAGAGTTGGTTCCTACGAGCAGTACTTC.

This rearrangement joins TRBV5-1 to TRBJ1-2, with 7 bases identical to TRBD1. In germline, CDR1 is SGHRS, CDR2 YFSETQ. J was trimmed by 8 bases and V by 4 bases; bases with no gene match: 14. This CDR3 spans 15 amino acids. The CDR3 protein is CASSPGDRSLKGYTF. CDR3 in DNA: TGCGCCAGCAGCCCGGGGGACAGATCTTTGAAGGGCTACACCTTC.

V is TRBV5-1 and J is TRBJ1-1; D gene uncertain. CDR1 SGHRS and CDR2 YFSETQ come from the germline V gene. Between the trimmed V and J ends, which lost 4 bases and 5 bases, there was a span of 15 bases. This CDR3 has 14 amino acids. CDR3 sequence reads: CASSQALMGTEAFF. DNA for the CDR3: TGCGCCAGCAGCCAGGCTCTCATGGGGACTGAAGCTTTCTTT.

The rearrangement links TRBV9 to TRBJ2-1; weak D call: TRBD2 (5 bases). The germline gives CDR1 SGDLS, CDR2 YYNGEE. Trimming shortened V by 0 bases and J by 6 bases, and 7 bases separated the two germline ends. This CDR3 has 13 residues. The CDR3 loop reads CASSVEGGNEQFF. The CDR3 region has the DNA TGTGCCAGCAGCGTAGAAGGAGGCAATGAGCAGTTCTTC.

The chain joins TRBV28 to TRBJ1-5, with 7 bases lining up with TRBD1. This CDR3 spans 14 amino acids. CDR1 and CDR2 (germline): MDHEN, SYDVKM. V shed 6 bases, J shed 10 bases, and the junction held 12 bases outside the gene matches. For the CDR3, the DNA is TGTGCCAGCAGCCTCGACAGGGTACTCAGCCCCCAGCATTTT. It codes for CASSLDRVLSPQHF.

This clonotype came up a few times. This chain joins TRBV10-3 and TRBJ2-3, with D uncertain. The CDR3 consists of 13 residues. Trimming took 6 bases from V and 4 from J, leaving 11 bases between them. The germline V gene has CDR1 ENHRY and CDR2 SYGVKD. The CDR3 reads CAISLEAADTQYF. The DNA for the CDR3 is TGTGCCATCAGCCTTGAGGCGGCAGATACGCAGTATTTT.

This clonotype was seen at least ten times. The CDR3 sequence: CSVDRGWVKTQYF. The DNA of the CDR3 is TGCAGCGTTGACAGGGGGTGGGTAAAGACCCAGTACTTC. The genes are TRBV29-1 and TRBJ2-5; 7 nucleotides match TRBD1. Germline V gives CDR1 SQVTM, CDR2 ANQGSEA. The CDR3 is 13 amino acids. V dropped 3 bases and J dropped 6; count of bases not matched to a gene: 7.

The table lists this clonotype with many counts. This rearrangement joins TRBV27 to TRBJ2-5, with 8 nucleotides matching TRBD2. This CDR3 region has 14 residues. In germline, CDR1 is MNHEY, CDR2 SMNVEV (reference sequence). The J segment lost 1 base and the V segment lost 6 bases, leaving 4 bases of the junction unmatched. Written as DNA, the CDR3 is TGTGCCAGCAGCCTGCGGGGGGTCCAAGAGACCCAGTACTTC. This translates into CASSLRGVQETQYF.

The J gene is TRBJ2-1, the V gene TRBV12-5, with 9 bases aligning to TRBD1. The V segment lost 3 bases and the J segment 7 bases; nucleotides outside the gene matches: 4. The CDR3 is 14 amino acids. Germline loops: CDR1 LGHNT, CDR2 FRNRAP. CDR3 sequence reads: CASGFGQGPNEQFF. CDR3 nucleotide sequence: TGTGCTAGTGGTTTCGGACAGGGGCCGAATGAGCAGTTCTTC.

The chain links TRBV29-1 to TRBJ2-5; weak D call: TRBD2 (6 bases). CDR1 SQVTM and CDR2 ANQGSEA come from the germline V gene. The V end was cut by 6 bases, the J end by 0 bases, with 17 bases between. The CDR3 is 15 residues long. CDR3 DNA sequence: TGCAGCGTCAGCCTACTTAGCGGATACCAAGAGACCCAGTACTTC. Its protein is CSVSLLSGYQETQYF.

The gene calls are TRBV5-1 and TRBJ2-3; no definite D call. There are 15 residues in the CDR3. V dropped 5 bases and J dropped 2 bases, with 15 bases sitting between them. The germline V gene has CDR1 SGHRS and CDR2 YFSETQ. The CDR3 sequence is CASRRVLADTDTQYF. CDR3 DNA: TGCGCCAGCAGGCGAGTATTGGCGGACACAGATACGCAGTATTTT.

The CDR3 DNA reads TGTGCCAGCAGCAATAGCGGGGGGGCGAGAGAGACCCAGTACTTC. Protein sequence: CASSNSGGARETQYF. J is TRBJ2-5 and V is TRBV7-6; 11 nucleotides match TRBD2. CDR1 and CDR2 from the germline V gene are SGHVS and FNYEAQ. V was pared by 5 bases and J by 4 bases, with 6 bases of the junction left unmatched. The CDR3 has 15 amino acids.

The rearrangement joins TRBV19 to TRBJ1-1, with D uncertain. Germline-derived CDR1 and CDR2 are LNHDA and SQIVND (reference sequence). V lost 5 bases, J lost 0 bases, and 13 bases lay in between. The CDR3 is 15 residues long. As DNA, the CDR3 is TGTGCCAGTAGTTTATCCCCGGACCTGAACACTGAAGCTTTCTTT. Translated, it gives CASSLSPDLNTEAFF.

This clonotype came up a few times. This sequence joins TRBV4-3 and TRBJ2-7, with TRBD2 matching 9 bases. The CDR3 is 15 amino acids. V dropped 1 base and J dropped 2; count of bases not matched to a gene: 3. Germline V gene lookup returns CDR1 LGHNA and CDR2 YSLEER. CDR3 in amino acids: CASSQALAGTYEQYF. The CDR3 DNA reads as TGCGCCAGCAGCCAAGCTCTAGCGGGGACCTACGAGCAGTACTTC.

In its sample, this clonotype was seen a few times. The V call is TRBV30, the J call TRBJ1-2; perhaps TRBD1 as D (6 bases). Germline V CDR1 and CDR2: GTSNPN, SVGIG (reference sequence). V lost 4 bases and J 4 bases, leaving 13 bases between the germline ends. This CDR3 has 13 residues. CDR3: CAWIPVQGYGYTF. CDR3 DNA sequence: TGTGCCTGGATCCCCGTACAGGGCTATGGCTACACCTTC.

The rearrangement links TRBV12-3 or TRBV12-4 to TRBJ2-2; D is perhaps TRBD2 (6 bases). This CDR3 comprises 13 residues. V was cut by 6 bases and J by 5 bases, with 10 bases left in between. The DNA of the CDR3 is TGTGCCAGCAGACTAGCAGCTACCGGGGAGCTGTTTTTT. It translates to CASRLAATGELFF.